This TCR beta chain came from a study of identical twins. V lost 0 bases to trimming and J lost 0 bases; unmatched junction nucleotides: 7. Germline V gene lookup returns CDR1 ENHRY and CDR2 SYGVKD. This CDR3 comprises 18 residues. This clonotype appeared many times. TCRdb reprocessed the 5' RACE reads with MiXCR, giving one entry per CDR3 protein. The data show around 490,000 distinct CDR3 sequences, approximately 16% seen once. The same specimen was also included in a second study, on yellow fever vaccine responses in identical twins. That paper states: Convergence reportedly seemed to mark part of the twins' vaccine T cell response, with personalization marking the rest.

The sample was CD4+ T cells sorted from blood. The sequence was collected from a woman aged 18-29 years in good health. The chain has TRBV10-3 and TRBJ2-7, with TRBD2 matching 11 bases. CDR3 sequence (DNA): TGTGCCATCAGTGAGTCCTCGACGACTAGCGGGAACTCCTACGAGCAGTACTTC. Residues: CAISESSTTSGNSYEQYF.